This entry lists 25 T cell receptor beta chains sequenced from one sample in a study of Tregs in tolerant kidney transplant recipients. FACS sorting followed an approximately six-day coculture of CFSE-labeled recipient PBMCs with irradiated graft donor PBMCs. Their antigen targets remain unknown. The protocol was immunoSEQ multiplex PCR, while the TCRdb copy is restricted to in-frame clones and leaves out a portion. The sample yields 8,000 or so clones, 34% seen once. Material: CD8+ T cells from blood cultured with allogeneic cells, obtained before the transplant. These TCRs come from a human patient who received a combined kidney and bone marrow transplant.

This clone was seen more than once but under ten times. The CDR3 DNA is TGTGCCAGCAGCTCCCGGGACAGCTCCTACAATGAGCAGTTCTTC. Protein product: CASSSRDSSYNEQFF. The chain is built from TRBV11-3 and TRBJ2-1; 7 bases are a match to TRBD1. The V gene's germline CDR1 is SGHNT and CDR2 YENEEA. Trimming cost V 4 bases and J 0 bases; bases outside gene matches: 3. CDR3 size: 15 residues.

This clone is classed as large. The V call is TRBV27, the J call TRBJ1-6, with a possible D match to TRBD1 (5 bases). This CDR3 has 15 amino acids. The germline CDR1 and CDR2 sequences are MNHEY and SMNVEV (reference sequence). V shed 0 bases and J shed 9 bases, with 12 bases lying between them. CDR3 residues: CASSLSFGGSSPLHF. The DNA of the CDR3 is TGTGCCAGCAGTTTATCGTTCGGGGGAAGTTCACCCCTCCACTTT.

The chain joins TRBV4-3 to TRBJ2-7; tentatively, D is TRBD2 (6 bases). V lost 0 bases and J lost 4, with 16 bases in between. This CDR3 has 16 amino acids. Germline V lookup: CDR1 LGHNA, CDR2 YSLEER. The CDR3 protein is CASSQDRSLGGYEQYF. Written as DNA, the CDR3 is TGCGCCAGCAGCCAAGATAGATCATTGGGGGGTTACGAGCAGTACTTC.

The CDR3 spells CASSPREGAYIQYF. The CDR3 region has the DNA TGCGCCAGCAGCCCTCGGGAGGGGGCTTACATTCAGTACTTC. The chain carries TRBV4-3 and TRBJ2-4, with a weak D call TRBD2 (8 bases). The CDR3 is 14 residues long. Germline CDR1 and CDR2: LGHNA and YSLEER. With 4 bases removed from V and 8 bases from J, the gap between germline ends came to 15 bases.

The genes are TRBV6-5 and TRBJ2-7; 9 positions match TRBD1. This CDR3 has 15 amino acids. V was pared by 7 bases and J by 7 bases, with 14 bases of the junction left unmatched. Looked up from germline, CDR1 is MNHEY and CDR2 is SVGAGI. The CDR3 protein is CASTAIRDREREQYF. The CDR3 DNA reads TGTGCCAGCACCGCAATAAGGGACAGGGAGAGGGAGCAGTACTTC.

The chain recombines TRBV7-9 with TRBJ2-7; TRBD2 matches at 10 bases. This CDR3 has 15 residues. Germline V gene data show CDR1 as SEHNR and CDR2 as FQNEAQ (reference sequence). V trimming: 1 base; J trimming: 2 bases; junction bases outside the gene matches: 2. This chain's CDR3 is CASSLGGTSAYEQYF. CDR3 in DNA: TGTGCCAGCAGCTTAGGGGGGACTAGCGCCTACGAGCAGTACTTC.

This clone counts as medium-sized. V is TRBV29-1 and J is TRBJ2-1; TRBD2 matches at 11 bases. Germline-derived CDR1 and CDR2 are SQVTM and ANQGSEA. There are 21 residues in the CDR3. J lost 8 bases, V lost 5 bases, and 29 bases had no gene match. The chain's CDR3 is CSVSGIRRTGATSGSNDEQFF. In DNA form, the CDR3 reads TGCAGCGTTAGTGGGATTCGAAGGACAGGGGCAACTAGCGGGAGTAACGATGAGCAGTTCTTC.

This rearrangement joins TRBV6-1 to TRBJ2-7, with 10 bases matching TRBD1. CDR1 is MNHNS and CDR2 is SASEGT in the germline V gene. Trimming removed 6 bases from V and 4 bases from J; junction bases left unmatched: 9. The CDR3 runs 15 residues. Here the CDR3 DNA reads TGTGCCAGCAGCCCCCTTGGGACAGGGGTATACGAGCAGTACTTC. This encodes CASSPLGTGVYEQYF.

The chain combines TRBV14 with TRBJ2-3; 8 bases match TRBD1. Germline loops: CDR1 SGHDN, CDR2 FVKESK. J gave up 0 bases and V 1 base, and 9 bases lay outside the gene matches. The CDR3 extends over 18 amino acids. The CDR3 reads CASSQGPWTGISTDTQYF. CDR3 nucleotide sequence: TGTGCCAGCAGCCAAGGGCCGTGGACAGGGATTAGCACAGATACGCAGTATTTT.

By share, this clone ranks as medium-sized (0.01 to 0.1%). The chain combines TRBV2 with TRBJ1-1; the D is unclear. Germline CDR1 and CDR2: SNHLY and FYNNEI. V lost 2 bases and J lost 1, with 5 bases in between. CDR3 size: 13 residues. CDR3 nucleotide sequence: TGTGCCAGCAGTGAAACCGGGAACACTGAAGCTTTCTTT. Its translation: CASSETGNTEAFF.

This clone appeared a few times. The rearrangement uses TRBV11-3 and TRBJ2-7; 7 nucleotides align to TRBD1. V was clipped by 5 bases and J by 2 bases; unmatched bases: 9. From germline, CDR1 is SGHNT and CDR2 YENEEA. This CDR3 is 15 amino acids long. CDR3: CASSTRQGFAYEQYF. The CDR3, as DNA: TGTGCCAGCAGCACCCGACAGGGTTTTGCCTACGAGCAGTACTTC.

The chain carries TRBV19 and TRBJ1-5, with 7 bases aligning to TRBD1. V dropped 6 bases and J dropped 0; count of bases not matched to a gene: 2. Germline-derived CDR1 and CDR2 are LNHDA and SQIVND (reference sequence). The CDR3 consists of 14 residues. CDR3 residues: CASRDRYSNQPQHF. CDR3 sequence (DNA): TGTGCCAGTAGGGACAGGTATAGCAATCAGCCCCAGCATTTT.

By sample fraction, this clone is medium-sized (0.01 to 0.1%). The same CDR3 can be traced to other DNA sequences in this sample. The genes are TRBV27 and TRBJ1-6; unclear D gene. Germline assignment: CDR1 MNHEY and CDR2 SMNVEV (reference sequence). Trimming took 3 bases from V and 4 from J, leaving 4 bases between them. The CDR3 length is 13 residues. The CDR3 bases are TGTGCCAGCAGTTTGAGGTATAATTCACCCCTCCACTTT. This encodes CASSLRYNSPLHF.

The chain couples TRBV7-6 to TRBJ2-7; 9 positions agree with TRBD2. Germline V CDR1 and CDR2: SGHVS, FNYEAQ. There are 14 residues in the CDR3. The V and J ends lost 7 bases and 0 bases, in that order; junction bases with no gene match: 4. CDR3 protein: CASTPGLASYEQYF. Written as DNA, the CDR3 is TGTGCCAGCACCCCGGGACTAGCCTCCTACGAGCAGTACTTC.

The gene calls are TRBV6-1 and TRBJ2-7; D is possibly TRBD2 (5 bases). Germline V gene data show CDR1 as MNHNS and CDR2 as SASEGT. The CDR3 extends over 13 amino acids. The V gene lost 4 bases and the J gene lost 2 bases, with 9 bases spanning the gap. The CDR3 DNA reads as TGTGCCAGCAGTGTGGGAGCAACCTACGAGCAGTACTTC. It yields the protein CASSVGATYEQYF.

The chain recombines TRBV7-2 with TRBJ2-7; TRBD1 matches 8 bases. The CDR3 runs 13 residues. CDR1 and CDR2 from the germline V gene are SGHTA and FQGNSA. Trimming took 5 bases from V and 2 from J; bases not matched to a gene: 2. The CDR3 reads CASSQGAAYEQYF. The CDR3 coding sequence is TGTGCCAGCAGCCAGGGGGCTGCCTACGAGCAGTACTTC.

The J gene is TRBJ1-6, the V gene TRBV4-3; the D is unclear. The CDR3 length is 14 residues. The germline V and J ends were trimmed by 0 bases and 8 bases, with 8 bases remaining between them. CDR1 is LGHNA, CDR2 YSLEER, per germline. CDR3 nucleotides: TGCGCCAGCAGCCAAGACAGTGCTTATTCACCCCTCCACTTT. Translation gives CASSQDSAYSPLHF.

This clone was seen a few times. Other nucleotide sequences in the sample specify the same CDR3. V and J are TRBV27 and TRBJ1-6; 8 bases map to TRBD1. Germline lookup yields CDR1 MNHEY and CDR2 SMNVEV (reference sequence). With 7 bases clipped from V and 6 bases from J, the junction kept 2 bases outside the gene matches. The CDR3 totals 13 residues. In nucleotides, the CDR3 is TGTGCCAGCATGGACAGGGTTAATTCACCCCTCCACTTT. Translation: CASMDRVNSPLHF.

The chain couples TRBV7-2 to TRBJ2-7, with D maybe TRBD1 (6 bases). This CDR3 spans 13 amino acids. The V end was cut by 5 bases, the J end by 2 bases, with 10 bases between. Germline-derived CDR1 and CDR2 are SGHTA and FQGNSA. The CDR3 sequence: CASSLDSTYEQYF. The CDR3 nucleotides read TGTGCCAGCAGCCTGGACAGCACCTACGAGCAGTACTTC.

Comment on this clone: The CDR3 carries no conserved terminal phenylalanine or tryptophan, so it likely arises from a read error. The limits of the CDR3 on the DNA are not certain, so only TCRdb's listed CDR3 is given. The chain combines TRBV7-9 with TRBJ1-1; TRBD1 is the table's D call, not checked against the DNA. The length of the CDR3 is 14 amino acids, counting both ends. Germline V CDR1 and CDR2: SEHNR, FQNEAQ (reference sequence). CDR3 sequence: CASSLGTGDSRSFL.

The chain has TRBV5-1 and TRBJ1-1; 7 bases align to TRBD1. J lost 0 bases, V lost 4 bases, and 9 bases had no gene match. This CDR3 spans 16 amino acids. Germline V gives CDR1 SGHRS, CDR2 YFSETQ. DNA of the CDR3: TGCGCCAGCAGCATAACAGGGGCGGGGATGAACACTGAAGCTTTCTTT. Translating gives CASSITGAGMNTEAFF.

The chain combines TRBV6-4 with TRBJ2-1; TRBD2 matches 10 bases. V was pared by 6 bases and J by 5 bases, with 4 bases of the junction left unmatched. CDR1 is MRHNA and CDR2 is SNTAGT in the germline V gene. The CDR3 spans 14 residues. CDR3 sequence (DNA): TGTGCCAGCAGCAGCGGGGGGGAAAACAATGAGCAGTTCTTC. Protein sequence: CASSSGGENNEQFF.

V is TRBV7-2 and J is TRBJ2-2, with D unresolved. Germline CDR1 SGHTA, CDR2 FQGNSA. Trimming cost V 5 bases and J 5 bases, with 9 bases left between them. This CDR3 region has 13 residues. CDR3 nucleotide sequence: TGTGCCAGCAGCGCCTATCGGACCGGGGAGCTGTTTTTT. It is translated as CASSAYRTGELFF.

The J gene is TRBJ2-7, the V gene TRBV7-7; D possibly corresponds to TRBD2 (5 bases). Deletions cut 5 bases from V and 2 bases from J, with 10 bases between. Germline V CDR1 and CDR2: SSHAT, FNYEAQ (reference sequence). This CDR3 comprises 13 residues. The CDR3 nucleotides read TGTGCCAGCAGCCGTGGGGAGACCTACGAGCAGTACTTC. It specifies CASSRGETYEQYF.

The chain combines TRBV27 with TRBJ2-3; no reliable D call. Per germline, CDR1 MNHEY and CDR2 SMNVEV (reference sequence). CDR3 length: 17 amino acids. Trimming stripped 1 base from V and 3 bases from J, with 17 bases between. The CDR3 loop reads CASSLFSIPMRTDTQYF. For the CDR3, the DNA is TGTGCCAGCAGTTTATTTAGTATTCCCATGAGGACAGATACGCAGTATTTT.